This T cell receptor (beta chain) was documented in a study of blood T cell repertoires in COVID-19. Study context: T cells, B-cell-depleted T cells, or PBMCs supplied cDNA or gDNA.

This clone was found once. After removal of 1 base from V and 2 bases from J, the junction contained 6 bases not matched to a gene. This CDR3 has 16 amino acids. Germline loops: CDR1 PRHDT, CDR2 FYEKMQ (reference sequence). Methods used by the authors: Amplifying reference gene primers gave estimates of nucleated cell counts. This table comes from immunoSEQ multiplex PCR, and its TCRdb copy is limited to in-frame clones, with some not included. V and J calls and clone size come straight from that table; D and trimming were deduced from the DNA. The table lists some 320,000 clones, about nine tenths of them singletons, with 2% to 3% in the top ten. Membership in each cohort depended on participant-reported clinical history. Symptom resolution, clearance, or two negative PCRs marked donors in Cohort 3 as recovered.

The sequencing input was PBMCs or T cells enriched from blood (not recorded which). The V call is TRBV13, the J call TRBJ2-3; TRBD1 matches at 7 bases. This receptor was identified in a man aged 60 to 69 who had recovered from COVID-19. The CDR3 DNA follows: TGTGCCAGCAGCTTAGCCCGGGACAGTCACACAGATACGCAGTATTTT. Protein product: CASSLARDSHTDTQYF. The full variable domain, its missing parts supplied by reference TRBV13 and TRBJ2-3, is AAGVIQSPRHLIKEKRETATLKCYPIPRHDTVYWYQQGPGQDPQFLISFYEKMQSDKGSIPDRFSAQQFSDYHSELNMSSLELGDSALYFCASSLARDSHTDTQYFGPGTRLTVL.